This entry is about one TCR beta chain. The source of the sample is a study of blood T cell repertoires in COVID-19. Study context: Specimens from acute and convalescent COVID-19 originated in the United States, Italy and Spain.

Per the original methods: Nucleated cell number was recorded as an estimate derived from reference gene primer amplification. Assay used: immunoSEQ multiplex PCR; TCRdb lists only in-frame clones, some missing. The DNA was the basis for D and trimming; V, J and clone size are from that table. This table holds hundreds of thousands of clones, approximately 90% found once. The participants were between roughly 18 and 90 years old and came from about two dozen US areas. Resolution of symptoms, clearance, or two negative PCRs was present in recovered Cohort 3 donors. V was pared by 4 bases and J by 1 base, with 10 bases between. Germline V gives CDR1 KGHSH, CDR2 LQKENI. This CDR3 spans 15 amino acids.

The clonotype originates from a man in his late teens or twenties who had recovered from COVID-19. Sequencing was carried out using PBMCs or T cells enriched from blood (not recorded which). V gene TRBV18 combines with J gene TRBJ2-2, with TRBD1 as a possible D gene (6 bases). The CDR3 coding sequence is TGTGCCAGCTCACGAGGGGGACAGAACACCGGGGAGCTGTTTTTT. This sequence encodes CASSRGGQNTGELFF. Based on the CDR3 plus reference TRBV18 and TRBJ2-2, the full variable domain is NAGVMQNPRHLVRRRGQEARLRCSPMKGHSHVYWYRQLPEEGLKFMVYLQKENIIDESGMPKERFSAEFPKEGPSILRIQQVVRGDSAAYFCASSRGGQNTGELFFGEGSRLTVL.